The rows below give T cell receptor beta chains drawn from one sample of a study of PD-1 blockade in classical Hodgkin lymphoma. The data were produced by immunoSEQ multiplex PCR, yet TCRdb's version contains in-frame clones alone and is incomplete. In the table there are roughly 62,000 clones, approximately 89% of which are singletons. Here the sequenced sample was peripheral blood mononuclear cells (PBMCs), taken at baseline. The receptors derive from a human donor with classical Hodgkin lymphoma. Both conserved end residues are part of each CDR3. Fields, in order: D gene, J gene, V gene, clone size, CDR3 DNA, CDR3 protein. D genes are given only for firm matches. Where a row states a size, it is once, few, many or the class of an expanded clone; other rows omit it.

>NA|TRBJ2-5|TRBV6-5|NA
TGTGCCAGCAGTTACTCGGACTTTACACGAGAGACCCAGTACTTC
CASSYSDFTRETQYF
>NA|TRBJ2-7|TRBV7-9|NA
TGTGCCAGCAGCTACGGACTGATTTACGAGCAGTACTTC
CASSYGLIYEQYF
>TRBD2|TRBJ2-5|TRBV5-4|few
TGTGCCAGCAGCCGGCCGGCGGTAGCGGGGGGCCCCGGGACCCAGTACTTC
CASSRPAVAGGPGTQYF
>TRBD2|TRBJ2-1|TRBV5-1|NA
TGCGCCAGCAGCTTGAGCGGGGGGAACTACAATGAGCAGTTCTTC
CASSLSGGNYNEQFF
>NA|TRBJ2-5|TRBV30|NA
TGTGCCTGGAGTGTACGGGGCCCCCAGTACTTC
CAWSVRGPQYF
>NA|TRBJ2-7|TRBV2|NA
TGTGCCAGCAGTGAAGCTGTGAGACTTACCTACGAGCAGTACTTC
CASSEAVRLTYEQYF
>NA|TRBJ1-6|TRBV7-9|NA
TGTGCCAGCAGCTCGGGGGGTGATTCACCCCTCCACTTT
CASSSGGDSPLHF
>NA|TRBJ1-4|TRBV27|few
TGTGCCAGCAGTTCTGAGGGCGAAGAAAAACTGTTTTTT
CASSSEGEEKLFF
>NA|TRBJ2-2|TRBV12-2|NA
TGTGCAAGTCGCTTTATGGACTCAACCGGGGAGCTGTTTTTT
CASRFMDSTGELFF
>NA|TRBJ1-2|TRBV19|NA
TGTGCCAGTAGTATTACGGGGGATGGCTACACCTTC
CASSITGDGYTF